In this sample, the clone carrying this T cell receptor beta chain turned up a few times. The antigen remains unidentified. The data were produced by immunoSEQ multiplex PCR, yet TCRdb's version contains in-frame clones alone and is incomplete. The profile shows approximately 140,000 clones, around nine tenths of them singletons. The data were taken from a study of cytomegalovirus exposure and HLA in healthy donors. At the level of the study: The same platform as the roughly 700 first-cohort repertoires was used for the 120 or so validation repertoires, a later analysis reported. Study conclusions and caveats: It was found in a later analysis that first-cohort TCR clusters tended to co-occur in the 90 to 150 validation repertoires. The listing of roughly 160 TCR beta chains classed them as cytomegalovirus-associated.

The CDR3 totals 13 residues. Between the trimmed V and J ends, which lost 3 bases and 4 bases, there was a span of 12 bases. Per the germline V gene, CDR1 is SQVTM and CDR2 is ANQGSEA. Sequencing input: PBMCs. This chain connects TRBV29-1 to TRBJ1-1; a possible D gene is TRBD1 (5 bases). The origin of this receptor is a man between 18 and 29 years old in good health and CMV-seropositive. The CDR3 region is CSVEGRVGTEAFF. The CDR3 DNA sequence: TGCAGCGTTGAGGGCAGGGTAGGCACTGAAGCTTTCTTT.